Sequencing of this T cell receptor (beta chain) was carried out in a study of cytomegalovirus exposure and HLA in healthy donors. Turning to the study itself: The use of the same platform for the roughly 120 validation repertoires and the roughly 700 first-cohort repertoires was reported by a later analysis. Study observations and caveats: The classifier, whose performance was assessed in both the original and validation cohorts, reportedly diagnosed cytomegalovirus status with high specificity and sensitivity. The tendency of first-cohort TCR clusters to co-occur in the roughly 120 validation repertoires was the finding of a later analysis.

It was the roughly 110-subject validation cohort, separate from the roughly 700-subject first cohort, to which the donors belonged. Produced via immunoSEQ multiplex PCR; TCRdb's table is partial and in-frame only. The table shows over 150,000 clones, with 91% occurring only once. From germline, CDR1 is MNHEY and CDR2 SVGAGI. The length of the CDR3 is 14 residues. Trimming stripped 6 bases from V and 2 bases from J, with 14 bases between. A note on this clone: Its antigen is currently unknown.

The sample was PBMCs. This chain joins TRBV6-5 and TRBJ2-7; D is ambiguous. The clonotype originates from a woman aged 18-35 years in good health and CMV-seropositive. This chain's CDR3 is CASSPGQAAYEQYF. DNA for the CDR3: TGTGCCAGCAGCCCCGGTCAGGCAGCCTACGAGCAGTACTTC.